This T cell receptor (beta chain) was captured by sequencing in a study of OX40 agonist ivuxolimab in advanced cancers. Looking at the study overall: At 0.01 to 10 mg/kg, ivuxolimab was administered intravenously to patients every 2 weeks. Of the participants, roughly 40% had some prior anti-PD-1, anti-PD-L1 or anti-CTLA-4 therapy, which was allowed. Melanoma, hepatocellular carcinoma, head and neck or renal cell cancer occurred in dose-escalation patients.

CDR1 and CDR2 (germline): SNHLY, FYNNEI. The CDR3 has 16 residues. V dropped 3 bases and J dropped 2; count of bases not matched to a gene: 3. Only in-frame clones appear in the TCRdb table, and some are missing; sequencing was by immunoSEQ multiplex PCR. Of 15,000 to 20,000 clones in the sample, approximately 80% were seen once. The material sequenced was CD4+ or CD8+ T cells sorted from blood, taken in a trial of the OX40 agonist ivuxolimab. The chain employs TRBV2 and TRBJ2-4, with TRBD2 matching 11 bases. The sequence derives from an adult with an advanced solid tumor such as melanoma, head and neck, liver or kidney cancer. The CDR3 sequence: CASSDVAGGSKNIQYF. DNA of the CDR3: TGTGCCAGCAGTGATGTAGCGGGGGGGTCCAAAAACATTCAGTACTTC.